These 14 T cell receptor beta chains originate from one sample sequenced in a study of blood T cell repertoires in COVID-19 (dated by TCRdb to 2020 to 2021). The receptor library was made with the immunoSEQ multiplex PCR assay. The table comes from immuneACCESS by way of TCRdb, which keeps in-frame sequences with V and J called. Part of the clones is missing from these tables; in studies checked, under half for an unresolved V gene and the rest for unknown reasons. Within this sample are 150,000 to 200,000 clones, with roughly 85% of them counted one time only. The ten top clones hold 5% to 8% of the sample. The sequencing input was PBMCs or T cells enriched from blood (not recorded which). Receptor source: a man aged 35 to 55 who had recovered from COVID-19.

In DNA form, the CDR3 reads TGCGCCAGCAGCCAGACTAGCGGGGGTAGCCATGAGCAGTTCTTC. Translating it yields CASSQTSGGSHEQFF. This chain joins TRBV5-1 and TRBJ2-1; the match to TRBD2 covers 12 bases. Unmatched junction bases numbered 7, after V lost 4 bases and J lost 8 bases. Germline CDR1 and CDR2: SGHRS and YFSETQ. The length of the CDR3 is 15 residues.

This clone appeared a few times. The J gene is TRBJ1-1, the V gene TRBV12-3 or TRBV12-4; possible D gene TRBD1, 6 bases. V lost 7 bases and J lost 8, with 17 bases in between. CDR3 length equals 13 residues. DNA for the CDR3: TGTGCCAGCAAAGGCCCCCAACAGGGCGAAGCTTTCTTT. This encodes CASKGPQQGEAFF.

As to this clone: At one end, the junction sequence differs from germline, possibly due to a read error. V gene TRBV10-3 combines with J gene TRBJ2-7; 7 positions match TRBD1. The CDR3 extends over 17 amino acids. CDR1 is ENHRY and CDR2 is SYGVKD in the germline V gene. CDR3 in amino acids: CAIRESKTGAWSYEQYF. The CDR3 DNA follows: TGTGCCATCAGGGAGTCGAAAACAGGGGCTTGGTCCTACGAGCAGTACTTC.

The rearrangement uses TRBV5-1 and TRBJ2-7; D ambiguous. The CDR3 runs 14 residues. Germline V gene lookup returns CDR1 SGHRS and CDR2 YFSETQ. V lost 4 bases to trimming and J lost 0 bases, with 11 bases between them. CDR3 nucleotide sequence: TGCGCCAGCAGCACTGCACAGAGCTCCTACGAGCAGTACTTC. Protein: CASSTAQSSYEQYF.

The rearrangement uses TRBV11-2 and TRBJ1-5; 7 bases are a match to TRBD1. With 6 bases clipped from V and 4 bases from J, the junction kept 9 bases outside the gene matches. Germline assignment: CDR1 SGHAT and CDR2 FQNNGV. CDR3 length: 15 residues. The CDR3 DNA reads TGTGCCAGCAGTCAAGGGGGCGGGTTAAATCAGCCCCAGCATTTT. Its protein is CASSQGGGLNQPQHF.

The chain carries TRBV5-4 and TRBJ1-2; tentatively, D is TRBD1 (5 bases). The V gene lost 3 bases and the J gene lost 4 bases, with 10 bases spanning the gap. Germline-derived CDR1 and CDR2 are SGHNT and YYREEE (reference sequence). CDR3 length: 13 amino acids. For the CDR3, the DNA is TGTGCCAGCAGCTCACAAACAGGCTATGGCTACACCTTC. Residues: CASSSQTGYGYTF. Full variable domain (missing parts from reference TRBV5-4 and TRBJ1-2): ETGVTQSPTHLIKTRGQQVTLRCSSQSGHNTVSWYQQALGQGPQFIFQYYREEENGRGNFPPRFSGLQFPNYSSELNVNALELDDSALYLCASSSQTGYGYTFGSGTRLTVV.

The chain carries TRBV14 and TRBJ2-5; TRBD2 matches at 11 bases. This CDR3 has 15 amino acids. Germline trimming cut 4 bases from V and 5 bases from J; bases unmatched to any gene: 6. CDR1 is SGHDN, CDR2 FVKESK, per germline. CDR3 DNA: TGTGCCAGCAGCCTCGTAGCGGGGGGGCACGAGACCCAGTACTTC. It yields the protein CASSLVAGGHETQYF.

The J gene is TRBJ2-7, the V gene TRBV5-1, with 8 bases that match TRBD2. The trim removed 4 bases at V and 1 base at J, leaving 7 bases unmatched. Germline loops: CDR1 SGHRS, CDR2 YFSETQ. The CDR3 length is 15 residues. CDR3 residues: CASSLSSGPSYEQYF. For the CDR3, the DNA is TGCGCCAGCAGCCTGTCTAGCGGGCCTTCCTACGAGCAGTACTTC.

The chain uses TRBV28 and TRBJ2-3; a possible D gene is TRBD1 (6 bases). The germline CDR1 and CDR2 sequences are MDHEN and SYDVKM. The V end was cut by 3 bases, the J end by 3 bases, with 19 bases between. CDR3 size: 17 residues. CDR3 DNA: TGTGCCAGCAGTTTCTCTTTTGGGGGCTCCCGGACAGATACGCAGTATTTT. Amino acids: CASSFSFGGSRTDTQYF.

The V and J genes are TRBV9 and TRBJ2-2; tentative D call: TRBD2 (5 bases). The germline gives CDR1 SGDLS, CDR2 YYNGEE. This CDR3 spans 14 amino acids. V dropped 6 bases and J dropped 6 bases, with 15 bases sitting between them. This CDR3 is CASTYGEGAGELFF. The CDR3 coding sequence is TGTGCCAGCACGTACGGGGAAGGTGCCGGGGAGCTGTTTTTT.

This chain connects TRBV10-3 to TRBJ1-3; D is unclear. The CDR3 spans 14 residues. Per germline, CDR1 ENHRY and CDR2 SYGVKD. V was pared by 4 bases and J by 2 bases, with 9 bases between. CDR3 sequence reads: CAISGAGTGNTIYF. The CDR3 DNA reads TGTGCCATCAGTGGGGCGGGGACTGGAAACACCATATATTTT.

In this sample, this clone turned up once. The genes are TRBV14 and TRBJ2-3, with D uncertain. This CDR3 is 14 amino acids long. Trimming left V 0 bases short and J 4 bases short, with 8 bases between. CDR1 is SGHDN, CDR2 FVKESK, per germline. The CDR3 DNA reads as TGTGCCAGCAGCCAAGACCCCGGGTCAGATACGCAGTATTTT. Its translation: CASSQDPGSDTQYF.

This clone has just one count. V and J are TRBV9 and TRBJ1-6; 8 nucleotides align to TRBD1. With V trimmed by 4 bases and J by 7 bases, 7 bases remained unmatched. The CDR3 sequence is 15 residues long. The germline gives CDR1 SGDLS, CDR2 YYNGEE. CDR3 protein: CASSIGTGDNSPLHF. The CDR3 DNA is TGTGCCAGCAGCATTGGGACAGGAGACAATTCACCCCTCCACTTT. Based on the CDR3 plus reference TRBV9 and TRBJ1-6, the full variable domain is DSGVTQTPKHLITATGQRVTLRCSPRSGDLSVYWYQQSLDQGLQFLIQYYNGEERAKGNILERFSAQQFPDLHSELNLSSLELGDSALYFCASSIGTGDNSPLHFGNGTRLTVT.

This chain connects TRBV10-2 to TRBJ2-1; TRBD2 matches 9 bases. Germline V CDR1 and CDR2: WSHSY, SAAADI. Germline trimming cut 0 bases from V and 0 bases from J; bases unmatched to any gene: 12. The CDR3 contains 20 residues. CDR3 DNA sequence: TGCGCCAGCAGTGAGTCGAGGAGAGGACTAGCGTTTGGCTCCTACAATGAGCAGTTCTTC. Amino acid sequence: CASSESRRGLAFGSYNEQFF.